A single sample gave rise to the 28 T cell receptor beta chains below, sequenced in a study of Graves' ophthalmopathy and Graves' hyperthyroidism. Amplification of the TCR beta CDR3 regions used RNA transcripts (as template). An initial RT-PCR round employing HTBI primers preceded a second-round multiplex PCR. TCRdb ran MiXCR on the multiplex PCR reads and lists one entry per CDR3 protein. Here the sample spans about 370,000 distinct CDR3 sequences, around 17% being singletons. The material sequenced was peripheral blood. All receptors derive from a woman between 18 and 29 years old with Graves' ophthalmopathy.

The sample holds many counts of this clonotype. The genes are TRBV19 and TRBJ1-5; D call uncertain. Trimming removed 10 bases from V and 4 bases from J, with 14 bases in between. In germline, CDR1 is LNHDA, CDR2 SQIVND (reference sequence). The CDR3 sequence is 13 residues long. The CDR3 reads CATHTPGNQPQHF. The CDR3 coding sequence is TGTGCCACTCACACCCCGGGGAATCAGCCCCAGCATTTT.

The gene calls are TRBV12-3 or TRBV12-4 and TRBJ2-2, with a tentative D call TRBD2 (7 bases). V lost 7 bases to trimming and J lost 5 bases, with 17 bases between them. The CDR3 totals 15 residues. Written as DNA, the CDR3 is TGTGCCAGCAAGGGGGGGAGGGCCCCGACCGGGGAGCTGTTTTTT. It translates to CASKGGRAPTGELFF.

Many counts were recorded for this clonotype. This chain links TRBV12-3 or TRBV12-4 with TRBJ1-5, with D uncertain. The CDR3 is 12 amino acids. V was cut by 6 bases and J by 4 bases, with 7 bases left in between. This CDR3 is CASRLQNQPQHF. The CDR3 nucleotides are TGTGCCAGCAGACTACAGAATCAGCCCCAGCATTTT.

This clonotype was seen at least ten times. The chain combines TRBV28 with TRBJ2-5; TRBD1 aligns across 8 bases. CDR1 is MDHEN and CDR2 is SYDVKM in the germline V gene. The J segment lost 2 bases and the V segment lost 2 bases, leaving 1 base of the junction unmatched. The CDR3 sequence is 14 residues long. DNA for the CDR3: TGTGCCAGCAGTTTAACAGGGGGACAAGAGACCCAGTACTTC. Protein product: CASSLTGGQETQYF. Filled out from reference TRBV28 and TRBJ2-5, the complete variable domain reads DVKVTQSSRYLVKRTGEKVFLECVQDMDHENMFWYRQDPGLGLRLIYFSYDVKMKEKGDIPEGYSVSREKKERFSLILESASTNQTSMYLCASSLTGGQETQYFGPGTRLLVL.

This clonotype appeared many times. The chain's CDR3 is CASSPGQGADQPQHF. CDR3 sequence (DNA): TGTGCCAGCTCACCGGGACAGGGGGCCGATCAGCCCCAGCATTTT. This chain joins TRBV18 and TRBJ1-5; 12 bases are shared with TRBD1. This CDR3 contains 15 residues. Germline values: CDR1 KGHSH, CDR2 LQKENI. V lost 3 bases and J lost 5; bases outside the gene matches: 2.

At least ten counts were recorded for this clonotype. This sequence joins TRBV6-2 or TRBV6-3 and TRBJ1-1; D is undetermined. Germline V CDR1 and CDR2: MNHEY, SVGEGT. The CDR3 totals 13 residues. V dropped 8 bases and J dropped 0 bases, with 10 bases sitting between them. DNA for the CDR3: TGTGCCAGCTCTTGGAAGGTGAACACTGAAGCTTTCTTT. Protein: CASSWKVNTEAFF.

This clonotype was seen ten or more times. V is TRBV20-1 and J is TRBJ2-7; D possibly corresponds to TRBD2 (5 bases). The germline V and J ends were trimmed by 7 bases and 2 bases, with 24 bases remaining between them. The CDR3 runs 16 residues. Germline values: CDR1 DFQATT, CDR2 SNEGSKA (reference sequence). In nucleotides, the CDR3 is TGCAGTGTCAGTAGAAGCGCGGACTCCCCTCCCTACGAGCAGTACTTC. This sequence encodes CSVSRSADSPPYEQYF.

At least ten counts were recorded for this clonotype. The CDR3 region has the DNA TGCAGCGCCGGAGGGGAAGAGACCCAGTACTTC. It codes for CSAGGEETQYF. V usage is TRBV29-1 and J usage is TRBJ2-5; TRBD2 might be the D (6 bases). Germline-derived CDR1 and CDR2 are SQVTM and ANQGSEA. This CDR3 contains 11 residues. V was shortened by 7 bases and J by 3 bases, with 9 bases between the two germline ends.

This clonotype was seen repeatedly, ten times or more. The genes are TRBV27 and TRBJ1-1; a possible D gene is TRBD1 (5 bases). Germline V gene data show CDR1 as MNHEY and CDR2 as SMNVEV (reference sequence). The CDR3 sequence is 12 residues long. V dropped 2 bases and J dropped 11 bases, with 12 bases sitting between them. The CDR3 region is CASSLISGDAFF. The CDR3 coding sequence is TGTGCCAGCAGTTTAATCTCCGGGGACGCTTTCTTT.

This clonotype showed up just a few times. An end of the junction differs from the germline gene, which may be a read error. This sequence joins TRBV12-3 or TRBV12-4 and TRBJ2-7; the D gene is possibly TRBD1 (5 bases). This CDR3 has 14 amino acids. The CDR3 nucleotides are TGTGTCAGCAGCCCCTACAGGAGACGCTACGAGCAGTACTTC. Translated, it gives CVSSPYRRRYEQYF.

This clonotype has ten or more counts. This chain links TRBV30 with TRBJ1-2; no reliable D call. Trimming left V 2 bases short and J 7 bases short, with 14 bases between. In germline, CDR1 is GTSNPN, CDR2 SVGIG (reference sequence). The CDR3 is made up of 13 amino acids. CDR3 region: CAWSSDSYGGYTF. In DNA form, the CDR3 reads TGTGCCTGGAGTTCGGACTCTTACGGTGGCTACACCTTC.

This clonotype was seen at least ten times. This chain uses TRBV27 with TRBJ1-1, with D possibly being TRBD1 (6 bases). Per germline, CDR1 MNHEY and CDR2 SMNVEV (reference sequence). The CDR3 runs 13 residues. The V and J ends lost 7 bases and 4 bases respectively, with 13 bases between them. The CDR3 region has the DNA TGTGCCAGCAAAACCGGGGGCCCCACTGAAGCTTTCTTT. It encodes CASKTGGPTEAFF.

This clonotype was counted at least ten times. The gene calls are TRBV4-1 and TRBJ2-7; maybe TRBD1 (6 bases). Per the germline V gene, CDR1 is MGHRA and CDR2 is YSYEKL. Deletions cut 4 bases from V and 0 bases from J, with 13 bases between. CDR3 length: 15 residues. The CDR3 region has the DNA TGCGCCAGCAGCCGGACCGGGACAAGCTCCTACGAGCAGTACTTC. Amino acid sequence: CASSRTGTSSYEQYF.

A remark on this clonotype: The junction departs from germline at one end; a sequencing error may be responsible. The chain joins TRBV12-3 or TRBV12-4 to TRBJ2-7, with a tentative D call TRBD1 (6 bases). The CDR3 consists of 14 residues. CDR3 in DNA: TGTGCCAGCAGTCTTACAGGGTCCCCCTACGATCAGTACTTC. This gives the protein CASSLTGSPYDQYF.

The sample holds many counts of this clonotype. This chain connects TRBV6-2 or TRBV6-3 to TRBJ1-2; weak D call: TRBD1 (5 bases). Germline CDR1 MNHEY, CDR2 SVGEGT. CDR3 length equals 15 residues. V lost 2 bases, J lost 4 bases, and 14 bases lay in between. The CDR3 nucleotides read TGTGCCAGCAGTTACAGGGCAGGGCCTCGCTATGGCTACACCTTC. This sequence encodes CASSYRAGPRYGYTF.

This clonotype was detected many times. The chain links TRBV25-1 to TRBJ2-7; TRBD1 aligns across 10 bases. The germline V gene encodes CDR1 MGHDK and CDR2 SYGVNS. V lost 3 bases, J lost 4 bases, and 12 bases stayed unmatched. The CDR3 is 17 amino acids. This CDR3 is CASSDRLPGTGDYEQYF. The CDR3 bases are TGTGCCAGCAGTGATCGCCTTCCCGGGACAGGGGATTACGAGCAGTACTTC.

This clonotype came up many times. V and J are TRBV12-5 and TRBJ1-6; no clear D. Trimming took 7 bases from V and 9 from J, leaving 13 bases between them. The CDR3 is 13 amino acids. Per the germline V gene, CDR1 is LGHNT and CDR2 is FRNRAP. DNA for the CDR3: TGTGCTAGTGCTTTAGAAGGGAGTTCACCCCTCCACTTT. Encoded protein: CASALEGSSPLHF.

This clonotype was found many times. The V gene is TRBV3-1, the J gene TRBJ1-1, with a possible D match to TRBD1 (5 bases). There are 15 residues in the CDR3. Germline V gene sequence: CDR1 LGHDT, CDR2 YNNKEL (reference sequence). With 0 bases removed from V and 0 bases from J, the gap between germline ends came to 8 bases. CDR3 DNA: TGTGCCAGCAGCCAAGAGGGGACGGTGAACACTGAAGCTTTCTTT. This sequence encodes CASSQEGTVNTEAFF.

This clonotype occurred many times. V usage is TRBV28 and J usage is TRBJ1-5; D is perhaps TRBD1 (6 bases). Trimming left V 2 bases short and J 2 bases short, with 10 bases between. Germline values: CDR1 MDHEN, CDR2 SYDVKM. The length of the CDR3 is 15 residues. CDR3 protein: CASSLNREGNQPQHF. CDR3 nucleotides: TGTGCCAGCAGTTTAAACAGGGAAGGCAATCAGCCCCAGCATTTT.

This clonotype came up a few times. The J gene is TRBJ1-2, the V gene TRBV7-8; D call uncertain. V dropped 1 base and J dropped 2 bases, with 8 bases sitting between them. The V gene's germline CDR1 is SGHVS and CDR2 FQNEAQ. The CDR3 totals 14 residues. The chain's CDR3 is CASSLGLANYGYTF. The CDR3 DNA sequence: TGTGCCAGCAGCTTAGGGCTCGCCAACTATGGCTACACCTTC. The complete variable domain, with remaining parts taken from reference TRBV7-8 and TRBJ1-2, reads GAGVSQSPRYKVAKRGQDVALRCDPISGHVSLFWYQQALGQGPEFLTYFQNEAQLDKSGLPSDRFFAERPEGSVSTLKIQRTQQEDSAVYLCASSLGLANYGYTFGSGTRLTVV.

Ten or more counts support this clonotype. The CDR3 region has the DNA TGTGCCTGGTCCTGGGAAGGGGAAGCTTTCTTT. Residues: CAWSWEGEAFF. J is TRBJ1-1 and V is TRBV30; D remains ambiguous. With 5 bases removed from V and 8 bases from J, the gap between germline ends came to 12 bases. The germline V gene encodes CDR1 GTSNPN and CDR2 SVGIG (reference sequence). This CDR3 contains 11 residues.

The gene calls are TRBV6-1 and TRBJ1-2, with 7 bases lining up with TRBD1. Germline V gene data show CDR1 as MNHNS and CDR2 as SASEGT. The CDR3 is 14 residues long. With 7 bases clipped from V and 0 bases from J, the junction kept 5 bases outside the gene matches. CDR3: CASTRDRANYGYTF. The CDR3 coding sequence is TGTGCCAGCACTCGGGACAGAGCTAACTATGGCTACACCTTC.

The CDR3 DNA reads TGTGCCAGCAGCCAAGGCCAGGGGGTAACCCAAGAGACCCAGTACTTC. This encodes CASSQGQGVTQETQYF. The chain has TRBV3-1 and TRBJ2-5; 7 bases agree with TRBD1. CDR3 length: 16 amino acids. Germline V gene data show CDR1 as LGHDT and CDR2 as YNNKEL (reference sequence). Unmatched junction bases numbered 6, after V lost 1 base and J lost 1 base.

The V call is TRBV15, the J call TRBJ2-2, with TRBD1 matching 7 bases. V shed 6 bases, J shed 2 bases, and the junction held 6 bases outside the gene matches. Germline V gene sequence: CDR1 LNHNV, CDR2 YYDKDF (reference sequence). This CDR3 comprises 15 residues. The CDR3 bases are TGTGCCACCAGAACGGGACAGCTTAACACCGGGGAGCTGTTTTTT. Amino acid sequence: CATRTGQLNTGELFF.

This clonotype was observed at least ten times. The chain has TRBV4-2 and TRBJ2-7; D is perhaps TRBD1 (7 bases). V was clipped by 4 bases and J by 3 bases, with 22 bases between them. The CDR3 totals 17 residues. Germline V CDR1 and CDR2: LGHNA, YNFKEQ. CDR3: CASSPIMTGRSIYEQYF. The CDR3 nucleotides are TGTGCCAGCAGCCCAATAATGACAGGGAGGTCCATCTACGAGCAGTACTTC.

This clonotype has a single count. The V and J genes are TRBV12-3 or TRBV12-4 and TRBJ2-5, with D perhaps TRBD1 or TRBD2 (5 bases each). The CDR3 length is 15 residues. Trimming left V 7 bases short and J 3 bases short, with 18 bases between. The CDR3 bases are TGTGCCAGCAATCCAGGTGGGGGATTGAAAGAGACCCAGTACTTC. Its protein product is CASNPGGGLKETQYF.

The chain links TRBV5-1 to TRBJ1-2, with a weak D call TRBD1 (5 bases). Germline V gene data show CDR1 as SGHRS and CDR2 as YFSETQ. CDR3 length: 13 amino acids. V gave up 4 bases and J gave up 3 bases, with 10 bases separating them. CDR3 DNA: TGCGCCAGCAGCCGAGGACATGACTATGGCTACACCTTC. It encodes CASSRGHDYGYTF.

This clonotype was counted ten times or more. V is TRBV28 and J is TRBJ1-5; TRBD1 matches 8 bases. Germline V gene sequence: CDR1 MDHEN, CDR2 SYDVKM. CDR3 length: 15 amino acids. V lost 6 bases, J lost 6 bases, and 10 bases stayed unmatched. The CDR3 region is CASSLTGGGSQPQHF. CDR3 DNA: TGTGCCAGCAGCCTAACAGGGGGGGGAAGTCAGCCCCAGCATTTT.